Shown below are 2 T cell receptor beta chains from a single sample sequenced in a study of response to subunit inactivated influenza vaccine. Each CDR3 protein is one row after TCRdb ran MiXCR on the RT-PCR reads. The sample has about 310,000 distinct CDR3 sequences; 20% to 25% are singletons. The sequencing here drew on PBMCs from blood, taken 21 months after vaccination. These receptors were collected from a man aged 50 to 75 who received an inactivated influenza vaccine.

The rearrangement joins TRBV2 to TRBJ2-1; 9 bases are shared with TRBD2. The CDR3 has 14 residues. Germline V gives CDR1 SNHLY, CDR2 FYNNEI. J was trimmed by 8 bases and V by 7 bases; bases with no gene match: 9. This CDR3 is CASKILAGVHEQFF. In DNA, the CDR3 is TGTGCCAGCAAGATTTTAGCGGGGGTACATGAGCAGTTCTTC. Together with reference TRBV2 and TRBJ2-1, the CDR3 gives the full variable domain: EPEVTQTPSHQVTQMGQEVILRCVPISNHLYFYWYRQILGQKVEFLVSFYNNEISEKSEIFDDQFSVERPDGSNFTLKIRSTKLEDSAMYFCASKILAGVHEQFFGPGTRLTVL.

This clonotype was counted once. The chain is built from TRBV11-2 and TRBJ2-7, with D maybe TRBD1 (5 bases). The ends were cut back, 1 base at V and 2 bases at J, with 24 bases in the middle. The CDR3 runs to 19 residues. The germline CDR1 and CDR2 sequences are SGHAT and FQNNGV. The CDR3 nucleotides are TGTGCCAGCAGCTTAGTCGGTCGTGGTCTTACAGGAAAGACCTACGAGCAGTACTTC. It yields the protein CASSLVGRGLTGKTYEQYF.